A single sample is the source of the 31 T cell receptor beta chains below, sequenced in a study of shared clonotypes between healthy human individuals. The method was immunoSEQ multiplex PCR; TCRdb's version includes in-frame clones alone and lacks a portion of them. The profile shows more than 600,000 clones, around 92% of them singletons. Terminally differentiated effector memory CD45RA+ cells were left out of the naive CD8 fraction, which was CD45RO-negative and positively selected for CCR7. Sequencing was carried out using naive CD8+ T cells sorted from blood. Source of these receptors: a man aged 25-45 years in good health.

The rearrangement links TRBV5-1 to TRBJ1-4; 8 bases are a match to TRBD1. This CDR3 comprises 20 residues. J gave up 0 bases and V 0 bases, and 13 bases lay outside the gene matches. The germline CDR1 and CDR2 sequences are SGHRS and YFSETQ. The chain's CDR3 is CASSLDVDRGEVSTNEKLFF. In DNA form, the CDR3 reads TGCGCCAGCAGCTTGGATGTCGACAGGGGAGAGGTATCAACTAATGAAAAACTGTTTTTT.

V usage is TRBV27 and J usage is TRBJ1-3, with no clear D. Germline loops: CDR1 MNHEY, CDR2 SMNVEV (reference sequence). The CDR3 sequence is 16 residues long. Trimming removed 5 bases at V and 0 bases at J, with 14 bases between. CDR3 nucleotides: TGTGCCAGCAGTAATAGGGTGCCTTACTCTGGAAACACCATATATTTT. As protein: CASSNRVPYSGNTIYF.

The V and J genes are TRBV14 and TRBJ1-4; the D gene is possibly TRBD1 (5 bases). The V end lost 5 bases, the J end lost 11 bases, and 9 bases lay between the germline ends. The CDR3 length is 11 residues. Per the germline V gene, CDR1 is SGHDN and CDR2 is FVKESK. The CDR3 loop reads CASSFGGKLFF. The CDR3 DNA reads TGTGCCAGCAGCTTCGGGGGGAAACTGTTTTTT.

The V and J genes are TRBV7-9 and TRBJ2-7; tentative D call: TRBD2 (5 bases). The CDR3 has 15 amino acids. Trimming took 3 bases from V and 7 from J, leaving 19 bases between them. Germline V gene data show CDR1 as SEHNR and CDR2 as FQNEAQ (reference sequence). Here the CDR3 DNA reads TGTGCCAGCAGCTTCCCGCCCGTGGTAACTAGGGAGCAGTACTTC. Translation: CASSFPPVVTREQYF.

Notes on this clone: An end of the junction differs from the germline gene, which may be a read error. The chain is built from TRBV4-1 and TRBJ2-7; 7 bases agree with TRBD1. The germline CDR1 and CDR2 sequences are MGHRA and YSYEKL. This CDR3 contains 16 residues. The CDR3 sequence: CASSEDPGQQGYEQYF. As DNA, the CDR3 is TGCGCCAGCAGCGAAGACCCGGGACAGCAAGGCTACGAGCAGTACTTC.

The chain has TRBV28 and TRBJ2-7; TRBD1 matches 7 bases. The CDR3 is 19 residues long. V shed 5 bases and J 0 bases; nucleotides not matched to a gene: 19. The germline CDR1 and CDR2 sequences are MDHEN and SYDVKM. The CDR3 protein is CASSRHGLRDSESSYEQYF. For the CDR3, the DNA is TGTGCCAGCAGTCGCCACGGGTTACGGGACAGCGAAAGCTCCTACGAGCAGTACTTC.

The gene calls are TRBV7-8 and TRBJ2-4, with no clear D. Germline V CDR1 and CDR2: SGHVS, FQNEAQ. The CDR3 length is 15 residues. The ends were cut back, 2 bases at V and 1 base at J, with 9 bases in the middle. The DNA of the CDR3 is TGTGCCAGCAGCTTATCCCGAAGTGCCAAAAACATTCAGTACTTC. Protein product: CASSLSRSAKNIQYF.

V usage is TRBV7-9 and J usage is TRBJ1-1, with 7 positions matching TRBD1. Germline CDR1 reads SEHNR; CDR2 reads FQNEAQ (reference sequence). Trimming removed 4 bases from V and 4 bases from J; junction bases left unmatched: 6. This CDR3 is 14 amino acids long. The chain's CDR3 is CASSSRQGGTEAFF. Written as DNA, the CDR3 is TGTGCCAGCAGCTCTCGACAGGGAGGCACTGAAGCTTTCTTT.

The chain links TRBV11-2 to TRBJ2-3; 13 bases line up with TRBD2. Germline loops: CDR1 SGHAT, CDR2 FQNNGV. CDR3 length equals 17 residues. V shed 3 bases, J shed 4 bases, and the junction held 7 bases outside the gene matches. CDR3: CASSLDGTSGISDTQYF. The CDR3 DNA reads TGTGCCAGCAGCTTGGATGGGACTAGCGGGATCTCAGATACGCAGTATTTT.

The CDR3 is CASSVRGQETQYF. In DNA, the CDR3 is TGTGCCAGCAGCGTCAGGGGCCAAGAGACCCAGTACTTC. The gene calls are TRBV13 and TRBJ2-5, with D possibly being TRBD1 (6 bases). This CDR3 spans 13 amino acids. The germline V gene encodes CDR1 PRHDT and CDR2 FYEKMQ (reference sequence). V lost 5 bases and J 1 base, leaving 8 bases between the germline ends.

CDR3 coding DNA: TGTGCCAGCTTGGGGCTATCCGGGACAGGGTTAAGGGGCTACACCTTC. Encoded protein: CASLGLSGTGLRGYTF. This chain joins TRBV27 and TRBJ1-2, with 9 bases matching TRBD1. The CDR3 spans 16 residues. Trimming at V came to 8 bases and at J to 8 bases, leaving 18 bases not matched to a gene. Germline CDR1 is MNHEY and CDR2 is SMNVEV (reference sequence).

This clone was detected once. V usage is TRBV6-5 and J usage is TRBJ2-1; D perhaps matches TRBD2 (5 bases). Per the germline V gene, CDR1 is MNHEY and CDR2 is SVGAGI. The V and J ends lost 2 bases and 0 bases respectively, with 11 bases between them. CDR3 length equals 16 residues. The DNA for the CDR3 is TGTGCCAGCAGTTACAGGGATGGGAGCTCCTACAATGAGCAGTTCTTC. Translating gives CASSYRDGSSYNEQFF.

The V and J genes are TRBV27 and TRBJ2-2; D remains ambiguous. Germline V gene sequence: CDR1 MNHEY, CDR2 SMNVEV (reference sequence). The ends were cut back, 3 bases at V and 2 bases at J, with 10 bases in the middle. This CDR3 comprises 15 residues. CDR3 amino acids: CASSFDGTNTGELFF. The CDR3 DNA reads TGTGCCAGCAGTTTTGATGGTACCAACACCGGGGAGCTGTTTTTT.

This chain uses TRBV2 with TRBJ2-1; a weak D match, TRBD1 (6 bases). The ends were cut back, 3 bases at V and 1 base at J, with 10 bases in the middle. Looked up from germline, CDR1 is SNHLY and CDR2 is FYNNEI. The CDR3 contains 15 residues. DNA of the CDR3: TGTGCCAGCAGTGATGTGAGGGGGTCCTACAATGAGCAGTTCTTC. Residues: CASSDVRGSYNEQFF. Full variable domain (missing parts from reference TRBV2 and TRBJ2-1): EPEVTQTPSHQVTQMGQEVILRCVPISNHLYFYWYRQILGQKVEFLVSFYNNEISEKSEIFDDQFSVERPDGSNFTLKIRSTKLEDSAMYFCASSDVRGSYNEQFFGPGTRLTVL.

V usage is TRBV6-5 and J usage is TRBJ1-2, with no clear D. The CDR3 extends over 13 amino acids. V shed 0 bases and J shed 4 bases, with 6 bases lying between them. The germline CDR1 and CDR2 sequences are MNHEY and SVGAGI. The CDR3 protein is CASSYSPGYGYTF. The CDR3 DNA follows: TGTGCCAGCAGTTACTCCCCAGGCTATGGCTACACCTTC.

With respect to this clone: This sample includes further DNA sequences coding for the same CDR3. V is TRBV7-9 and J is TRBJ1-5; a possible D gene is TRBD1 (5 bases). Germline V gene sequence: CDR1 SEHNR, CDR2 FQNEAQ (reference sequence). The CDR3 loop spans 14 amino acids. V lost 1 base and J lost 4, with 8 bases in between. This CDR3 is CASSLGQGNQPQHF. CDR3 sequence (DNA): TGTGCCAGCAGCTTAGGGCAGGGTAATCAGCCCCAGCATTTT.

The V call is TRBV2, the J call TRBJ1-1, with no clear D. Germline assignment: CDR1 SNHLY and CDR2 FYNNEI. There are 15 residues in the CDR3. Deletions cut 8 bases from V and 0 bases from J, with 16 bases between. The chain's CDR3 is CASPFREGMNTEAFF. The CDR3 nucleotides read TGTGCCAGCCCGTTCCGGGAGGGCATGAACACTGAAGCTTTCTTT.

This chain links TRBV27 with TRBJ2-1; TRBD2 agrees at 13 bases. CDR1 and CDR2 (germline): MNHEY, SMNVEV (reference sequence). The CDR3 extends over 16 amino acids. The V and J ends lost 6 bases and 4 bases, in that order; junction bases with no gene match: 6. The CDR3 bases are TGTGCCAGCAGAACCGGGACTAGCGGGACTTACAATGAGCAGTTCTTC. This encodes CASRTGTSGTYNEQFF.

The rearrangement joins TRBV7-3 to TRBJ2-1; D could derive from TRBD1 or TRBD2 (5 bases each). V was cut by 5 bases and J by 4 bases, with 12 bases left in between. CDR1 is SGHTA and CDR2 is FQGTGA in the germline V gene. The CDR3 length is 14 residues. The CDR3 DNA sequence: TGTGCCAGCAGCGAGTTCGGGGCTTACAATGAGCAGTTCTTC. Translation gives CASSEFGAYNEQFF.

J is TRBJ2-3 and V is TRBV27, with a weak D call TRBD1 (6 bases). Germline V CDR1 and CDR2: MNHEY, SMNVEV (reference sequence). This CDR3 spans 14 amino acids. V was pared by 6 bases and J by 6 bases, with 16 bases between. This chain's CDR3 is CASSIQQGWDTQYF. The CDR3 nucleotides are TGTGCCAGCAGCATACAACAGGGATGGGATACGCAGTATTTT.

This chain links TRBV4-1 with TRBJ2-5; D not resolved. CDR3 length: 12 amino acids. The germline V and J ends were trimmed by 0 bases and 2 bases, with 1 base remaining between them. Germline CDR1 is MGHRA and CDR2 is YSYEKL. In DNA form, the CDR3 reads TGCGCCAGCAGCCAAGATCAAGAGACCCAGTACTTC. This sequence encodes CASSQDQETQYF.

The rearrangement links TRBV7-6 to TRBJ2-5; D is ambiguous. The germline gives CDR1 SGHVS, CDR2 FNYEAQ. Trimming removed 8 bases from V and 0 bases from J, with 16 bases in between. The CDR3 has 15 residues. The CDR3 sequence: CASVASVLNQETQYF. The DNA of the CDR3 is TGTGCCAGCGTCGCCAGTGTATTGAACCAAGAGACCCAGTACTTC.

J is TRBJ2-3 and V is TRBV29-1; D perhaps matches TRBD1 (5 bases). Trimming removed 3 bases at V and 3 bases at J, with 13 bases between. CDR1 SQVTM and CDR2 ANQGSEA come from the germline V gene. The length of the CDR3 is 14 residues. The CDR3 spells CSVDSRGRTDTQYF. CDR3 sequence (DNA): TGCAGCGTTGACTCTAGGGGCCGGACAGATACGCAGTATTTT.

The CDR3 protein is CASSAGTSGGNEQFF. The CDR3 DNA reads as TGTGCCAGCAGCGCCGGGACTAGCGGGGGCAATGAGCAGTTCTTC. This chain connects TRBV6-4 to TRBJ2-1; 14 nucleotides match TRBD2. CDR3 length: 15 residues. The V segment lost 6 bases and the J segment 6 bases; nucleotides outside the gene matches: 4. Germline V gene data show CDR1 as MRHNA and CDR2 as SNTAGT.

The chain is built from TRBV5-1 and TRBJ2-7, with D possibly matching TRBD2 (5 bases). Germline CDR1 reads SGHRS; CDR2 reads YFSETQ. This CDR3 comprises 15 residues. V lost 4 bases, J lost 2 bases, and 16 bases lay in between. The CDR3 loop is CASSLLAPGTYEQYF. In DNA form, the CDR3 reads TGCGCCAGCAGCCTACTGGCCCCGGGGACCTACGAGCAGTACTTC.

This rearrangement joins TRBV30 to TRBJ2-3; 8 bases are shared with TRBD1. The V gene end was trimmed by 1 base and the J gene end by 6 bases; junction bases not matched to a gene: 6. In germline, CDR1 is GTSNPN, CDR2 SVGIG (reference sequence). This CDR3 comprises 14 residues. CDR3 nucleotides: TGTGCCTGGAGTGCGGGGCAGGGGGCGGATACGCAGTATTTT. Encoded protein: CAWSAGQGADTQYF.

V gene TRBV30 combines with J gene TRBJ2-7, with 10 positions matching TRBD2. V gave up 3 bases and J gave up 2 bases; unmatched junction bases: 7. This CDR3 comprises 15 residues. CDR1 and CDR2 (germline): GTSNPN, SVGIG (reference sequence). The DNA of the CDR3 is TGTGCCTGGAGCCTGGAGCGGGAGGGTACCTACGAGCAGTACTTC. Its translation is CAWSLEREGTYEQYF.

Concerning this clone itself: Other DNA sequences in this sample translate to the same CDR3. The rearrangement links TRBV27 to TRBJ2-7; D gene uncertain. The V and J ends lost 5 bases and 0 bases respectively, with 5 bases between them. Germline V lookup: CDR1 MNHEY, CDR2 SMNVEV (reference sequence). This CDR3 has 12 amino acids. This chain's CDR3 is CASSLDSYEQYF. DNA of the CDR3: TGTGCCAGCAGTCTCGACTCCTACGAGCAGTACTTC.

This rearrangement joins TRBV7-9 to TRBJ1-5; 7 bases are shared with TRBD1. V trimming: 5 bases; J trimming: 6 bases; junction bases outside the gene matches: 7. The length of the CDR3 is 14 residues. Germline V gene lookup returns CDR1 SEHNR and CDR2 FQNEAQ (reference sequence). In DNA form, the CDR3 reads TGTGCCAGCAGCCCGACAGGGTCGGCTCAGCCCCAGCATTTT. Translated, it gives CASSPTGSAQPQHF.

This chain joins TRBV5-1 and TRBJ2-7, with D perhaps matching TRBD2 (5 bases). V dropped 8 bases and J dropped 4 bases, with 13 bases sitting between them. Per germline, CDR1 SGHRS and CDR2 YFSETQ. The CDR3 loop spans 12 amino acids. CDR3 nucleotide sequence: TGCGCCAGTACCGGGAACACATACGAGCAGTACTTC. As protein: CASTGNTYEQYF.

This chain uses TRBV5-6 with TRBJ2-2; D perhaps matches TRBD2 (6 bases). Germline loops: CDR1 SGHDT, CDR2 YYEEEE. This CDR3 comprises 16 residues. V lost 0 bases and J 3 bases, leaving 12 bases between the germline ends. The CDR3 reads CASSLVREFDTGELFF. The DNA for the CDR3 is TGTGCCAGCAGCTTGGTTCGGGAGTTTGACACCGGGGAGCTGTTTTTT.